A selection of T cell receptor beta chains follows, all from one sample in a study of T cells in Graves' hyperthyroidism and ophthalmopathy. TCRdb itself ran the multiplex PCR reads through MiXCR, one entry per CDR3 protein. The table lists 300,000 to 450,000 distinct CDR3 sequences, approximately 15% of them singletons. The sequenced sample was blood. These TCRs come from a woman aged 60-75 years with Graves' hyperthyroidism. CDR3s include the opening cysteine and the closing phenylalanine or tryptophan. Fields, in order: D gene, J gene, clone size, CDR3 length, V gene, CDR3 DNA, CDR3 protein. A D gene is named only where the DNA matches it firmly. Some rows mark clone size as missing; the rest say once, few, many or name a class of expanded clone.

D gene: TRBD1
J gene: TRBJ1-6
clone size: many
CDR3 length: 14
V gene: TRBV2
CDR3 DNA: TGTGCCAGCAGTGGTCAGGGGGGCGTCTCACCCCTCCACTTT
CDR3 protein: CASSGQGGVSPLHF

D gene: TRBD2
J gene: TRBJ2-1
clone size: many
CDR3 length: 16
V gene: TRBV3-1
CDR3 DNA: TGTGCCAGCAGCCAAGTCTGGACTAGCGGGAGCAATGAGCAGTTCTTC
CDR3 protein: CASSQVWTSGSNEQFF

D gene: TRBD1
J gene: TRBJ1-5
clone size: many
CDR3 length: 13
V gene: TRBV6-2/TRBV6-3
CDR3 DNA: TGTGCCAGCAAGGGGGCAGACTATCAGCCCCAGCATTTT
CDR3 protein: CASKGADYQPQHF

D gene: -
J gene: TRBJ2-7
clone size: many
CDR3 length: 15
V gene: TRBV5-1
CDR3 DNA: TGCGCCAGCAGCTTGCCCCGGGACGGGTTCACCGAGCAGTACTTC
CDR3 protein: CASSLPRDGFTEQYF

D gene: -
J gene: TRBJ2-3
clone size: -
CDR3 length: 16
V gene: TRBV3-1
CDR3 DNA: TGTGCCAGCAGCCAACCTCTCCGACGAGTGGGGGGTACGCAGTATTTT
CDR3 protein: CASSQPLRRVGGTQYF

D gene: -
J gene: TRBJ1-1
clone size: many
CDR3 length: 13
V gene: TRBV12-3/TRBV12-4
CDR3 DNA: TGTGCCAGCAGTTGGGTTCAGGGGCAGGAAGCTTTCTTT
CDR3 protein: CASSWVQGQEAFF

D gene: -
J gene: TRBJ2-1
clone size: -
CDR3 length: 14
V gene: TRBV7-3
CDR3 DNA: TGTGCCAGCAGCTTAACCGTACTAGTGAATGAGCAGTTCTTC
CDR3 protein: CASSLTVLVNEQFF

D gene: -
J gene: TRBJ2-2
clone size: many
CDR3 length: 15
V gene: TRBV11-2
CDR3 DNA: TGTGCCAGCAGCTTAGGGACTACTTCGGCCGGGGAGCTGTTTTTT
CDR3 protein: CASSLGTTSAGELFF

D gene: TRBD1
J gene: TRBJ1-2
clone size: many
CDR3 length: 14
V gene: TRBV2
CDR3 DNA: TGTGCCAGCAGCTACGGAATCACAGGGGGCGGCTACACCTTC
CDR3 protein: CASSYGITGGGYTF

D gene: TRBD1
J gene: TRBJ1-2
clone size: many
CDR3 length: 15
V gene: TRBV7-2
CDR3 DNA: TGTGCCAGCAGCTTAAACTACAGGGGAGAAGATGGCTACACCTTC
CDR3 protein: CASSLNYRGEDGYTF